The 15 T cell receptor beta chains below all came from one sample that was sequenced in a study of cytomegalovirus exposure and HLA in healthy donors. The repertoire was sequenced with immunoSEQ multiplex PCR; TCRdb's copy has only in-frame clones and lacks some. The sample consists of about 100,000 clones, more than 90% of them appearing once. Specimen: PBMCs. The source of these receptors is a woman aged 18-35 years in good health and CMV-seronegative.

The rearrangement uses TRBV10-3 and TRBJ2-1, with D perhaps TRBD1 (7 bases). CDR1 is ENHRY and CDR2 is SYGVKD in the germline V gene. The CDR3 has 13 amino acids. Trimming removed 8 bases from V and 9 bases from J, with 17 bases in between. DNA for the CDR3: TGTGCCATCCAGGGGGACTCCTCGCGTGAGCAGTTCTTC. Its protein is CAIQGDSSREQFF.

J is TRBJ2-1 and V is TRBV29-1; 12 bases are a match to TRBD2. Germline trimming cut 4 bases from V and 5 bases from J; bases unmatched to any gene: 3. The CDR3 is 14 residues long. The germline V gene encodes CDR1 SQVTM and CDR2 ANQGSEA. CDR3 bases: TGCAGCGTTGCGCGACTAGCGGGGGACAATGAGCAGTTCTTC. Residues: CSVARLAGDNEQFF.

The chain joins TRBV7-2 to TRBJ2-1, with TRBD2 matching 7 bases. Germline lookup yields CDR1 SGHTA and CDR2 FQGNSA. The V gene end was trimmed by 0 bases and the J gene end by 4 bases; junction bases not matched to a gene: 3. CDR3 size: 15 residues. CDR3 protein: CASSLAPSGYNEQFF. CDR3 DNA sequence: TGTGCCAGCAGCTTAGCACCTAGCGGTTACAATGAGCAGTTCTTC.

The rearrangement joins TRBV6-1 to TRBJ1-1; D unresolved. Trimming took off 0 bases at V and 3 bases at J, with 14 bases between the two ends. CDR3 length: 16 amino acids. CDR1 and CDR2 (germline): MNHNS, SASEGT. The CDR3: CASSEATGLWDTEAFF. Written as DNA, the CDR3 is TGTGCCAGCAGTGAAGCGACGGGTCTCTGGGACACTGAAGCTTTCTTT.

The V gene is TRBV28, the J gene TRBJ2-5; D unresolved. CDR1 and CDR2 (germline): MDHEN, SYDVKM. This CDR3 has 14 amino acids. Between the trimmed V and J ends, which lost 6 bases and 5 bases, there was a span of 16 bases. CDR3 sequence: CASSPRVPLETQYF. CDR3 DNA: TGTGCCAGCAGCCCTCGGGTGCCTCTGGAGACCCAGTACTTC.

V gene TRBV7-2 combines with J gene TRBJ2-4; 14 bases are shared with TRBD2. V trimming: 0 bases; J trimming: 8 bases; junction bases outside the gene matches: 9. This CDR3 comprises 18 residues. Germline CDR1 reads SGHTA; CDR2 reads FQGNSA. The DNA of the CDR3 is TGTGCCAGCAGCTTAGCGGGGACTAGCGGGGGCCCCAATGACATTCAGTACTTC. Protein sequence: CASSLAGTSGGPNDIQYF.

V and J are TRBV5-6 and TRBJ2-2; a possible D gene is TRBD1 (6 bases). Germline CDR1 and CDR2: SGHDT and YYEEEE. V was cut by 0 bases and J by 5 bases, with 14 bases left in between. This CDR3 region has 16 residues. CDR3 region: CASSLVQGQGTGELFF. The DNA for the CDR3 is TGTGCCAGCAGCTTGGTCCAGGGTCAGGGGACCGGGGAGCTGTTTTTT.

This chain connects TRBV11-1 to TRBJ2-7, with a weak D call TRBD2 (5 bases). This CDR3 has 15 amino acids. The V and J ends lost 4 bases and 2 bases respectively, with 15 bases between them. Germline V lookup: CDR1 SGHAT, CDR2 FQDESV (reference sequence). DNA for the CDR3: TGTGCCAGCAGCTCCTCGCGAGGGAGAGCCTACGAGCAGTACTTC. Its protein is CASSSSRGRAYEQYF.

J is TRBJ2-7 and V is TRBV30; D perhaps matches TRBD1 (6 bases). Germline CDR1 and CDR2: GTSNPN and SVGIG (reference sequence). Trimming cost V 3 bases and J 1 base, with 13 bases left between them. The CDR3 spans 14 residues. The CDR3 here is CAWRDRTGSYEQYF. CDR3 DNA sequence: TGTGCCTGGAGGGATCGAACAGGGTCCTACGAGCAGTACTTC.

The chain has TRBV6-6 and TRBJ1-1, with a possible D match to TRBD1 (5 bases). V was trimmed by 1 base and J by 0 bases, leaving 9 bases between them. Germline V CDR1 and CDR2: MNHNY, SVGAGI (reference sequence). The CDR3 has 15 amino acids. This CDR3 is CASSYYGGMNTEAFF. In DNA form, the CDR3 reads TGTGCCAGCAGTTACTATGGGGGGATGAACACTGAAGCTTTCTTT.

V usage is TRBV2 and J usage is TRBJ2-1; possible D gene TRBD2, 6 bases. V was cut by 7 bases and J by 6 bases, with 10 bases left in between. The CDR3 runs to 12 residues. Looked up from germline, CDR1 is SNHLY and CDR2 is FYNNEI. As DNA, the CDR3 is TGTGCCAGCAAGACTAGTATCAATGAGCAGTTCTTC. The encoded protein is CASKTSINEQFF.

The CDR3 nucleotides are TGTGCCAGTAGTATAGGACAGGCCAACACTGAAGCTTTCTTT. Translated, it gives CASSIGQANTEAFF. The chain employs TRBV19 and TRBJ1-1; the D gene is possibly TRBD1 (6 bases). Germline V gene data show CDR1 as LNHDA and CDR2 as SQIVND (reference sequence). This CDR3 spans 14 amino acids. Trimming took off 1 base at V and 2 bases at J, with 8 bases between the two ends.

The chain is built from TRBV27 and TRBJ2-3, with D hard to call. This CDR3 spans 14 amino acids. V was pared by 3 bases and J by 4 bases, with 11 bases between. Looked up from germline, CDR1 is MNHEY and CDR2 is SMNVEV (reference sequence). The CDR3 DNA reads TGTGCCAGCAGTTTTCTAGGCCCACCAGATACGCAGTATTTT. This encodes CASSFLGPPDTQYF.

The V gene is TRBV18, the J gene TRBJ1-2, with D perhaps matching TRBD1 (5 bases). The CDR3 consists of 16 residues. Trimming removed 2 bases from V and 7 bases from J, with 20 bases in between. Germline CDR1 is KGHSH and CDR2 is LQKENI. Here the CDR3 reads CASSPTDHRPAGGYTF. Written as DNA, the CDR3 is TGTGCCAGCTCACCAACAGACCACAGGCCCGCCGGTGGCTACACCTTC.

The chain uses TRBV30 and TRBJ1-1; 9 nucleotides match TRBD1. The CDR3 covers 17 residues. The germline CDR1 and CDR2 sequences are GTSNPN and SVGIG (reference sequence). The V and J ends lost 3 bases and 4 bases, in that order; junction bases with no gene match: 15. The CDR3, as DNA: TGTGCCTGGAGCCCCTGGGGGGAGAACAGGGGGCTCACTGAAGCTTTCTTT. Its translation: CAWSPWGENRGLTEAFF.